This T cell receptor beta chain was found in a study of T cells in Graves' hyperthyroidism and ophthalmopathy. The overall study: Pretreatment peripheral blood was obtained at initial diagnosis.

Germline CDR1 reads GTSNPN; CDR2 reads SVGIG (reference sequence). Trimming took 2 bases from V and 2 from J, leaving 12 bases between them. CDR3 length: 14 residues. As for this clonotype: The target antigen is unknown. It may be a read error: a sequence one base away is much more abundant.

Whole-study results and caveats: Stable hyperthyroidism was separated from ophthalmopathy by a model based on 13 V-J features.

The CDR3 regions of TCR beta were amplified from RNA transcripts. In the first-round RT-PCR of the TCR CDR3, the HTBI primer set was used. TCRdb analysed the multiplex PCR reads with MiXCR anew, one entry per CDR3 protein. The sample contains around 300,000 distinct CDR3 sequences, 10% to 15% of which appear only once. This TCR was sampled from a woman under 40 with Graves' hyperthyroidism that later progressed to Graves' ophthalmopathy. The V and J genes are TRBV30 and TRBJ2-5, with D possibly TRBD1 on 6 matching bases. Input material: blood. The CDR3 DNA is TGTGCCTGGAGTCCGGACAGCCTGCAAGAGACCCAGTACTTC. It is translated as CAWSPDSLQETQYF. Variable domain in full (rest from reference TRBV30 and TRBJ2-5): SQTIHQWPATLVQPVGSPLSLECTVEGTSNPNLYWYRQAAGRGLQLLFYSVGIGQISSEVPQNLSASRPQDRQFILSSKKLLLSDSGFYLCAWSPDSLQETQYFGPGTRLLVL.